This T cell receptor (beta chain) was observed in a study of T cell responses to AZD1222 COVID-19 vaccine. To note about this clone: No antigen is known for it.

Germline V gene data show CDR1 as SNHLY and CDR2 as FYNNEI. Deletions cut 4 bases from V and 2 bases from J, with 12 bases between. CDR3 length: 15 amino acids. The repertoire was sequenced with immunoSEQ multiplex PCR; TCRdb's copy has only in-frame clones and lacks some. The sample lists approximately 110,000 clones, around 96% occurring once. Findings and limits, study-wide: Among the donors, most were white British and more were female, and clonal diversity was possibly underestimated. Once two AZD1222 doses were given, Spike-specific TCR breadth and depth went up. Per reports, nearly half of all spike-specific TCRs target regions that are unmutated in variants. Spike-wide coverage was observed for vaccine-associated CD4 TCRs, with dominant responses at 160-218 and 743-854.

This sample comprised peripheral blood, obtained on day 0 of AZD1222 vaccination. This rearrangement joins TRBV2 to TRBJ1-3; D is possibly TRBD1 (6 bases). This clonotype originated in an adult in good health. CDR3 DNA: TGTGCCAGCAGTGGGCCCAGGGGAGCTGGAAACACCATATATTTT. This codes for CASSGPRGAGNTIYF.